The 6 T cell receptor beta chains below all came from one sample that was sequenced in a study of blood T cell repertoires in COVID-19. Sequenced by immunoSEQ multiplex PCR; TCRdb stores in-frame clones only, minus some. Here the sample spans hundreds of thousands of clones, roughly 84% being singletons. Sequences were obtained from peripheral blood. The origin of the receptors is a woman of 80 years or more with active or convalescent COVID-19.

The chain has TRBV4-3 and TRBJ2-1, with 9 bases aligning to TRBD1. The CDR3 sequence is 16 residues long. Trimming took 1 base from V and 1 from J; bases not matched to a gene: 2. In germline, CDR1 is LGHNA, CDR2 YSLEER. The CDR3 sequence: CASSQAGQGSYNEQFF. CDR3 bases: TGCGCCAGCAGCCAAGCGGGACAGGGATCCTACAATGAGCAGTTCTTC.

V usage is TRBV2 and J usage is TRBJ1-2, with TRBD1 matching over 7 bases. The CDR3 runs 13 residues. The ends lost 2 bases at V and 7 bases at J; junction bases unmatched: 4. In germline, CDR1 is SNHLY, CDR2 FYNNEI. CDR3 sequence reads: CASSEQGGSGYTF. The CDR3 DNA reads TGTGCCAGCAGTGAACAGGGGGGAAGTGGCTACACCTTC.

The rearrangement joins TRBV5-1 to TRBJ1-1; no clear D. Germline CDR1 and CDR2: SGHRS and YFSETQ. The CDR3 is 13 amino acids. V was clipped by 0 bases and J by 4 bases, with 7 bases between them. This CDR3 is CASSLVRGTEAFF. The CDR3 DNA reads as TGCGCCAGCAGCTTGGTGCGGGGCACTGAAGCTTTCTTT.

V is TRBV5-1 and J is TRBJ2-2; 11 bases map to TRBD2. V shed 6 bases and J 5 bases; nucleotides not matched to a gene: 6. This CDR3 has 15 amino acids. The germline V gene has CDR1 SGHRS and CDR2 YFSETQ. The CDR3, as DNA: TGCGCCAGCATCAACCTAGCGGGAGGAACCGGGGAGCTGTTTTTT. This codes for CASINLAGGTGELFF.

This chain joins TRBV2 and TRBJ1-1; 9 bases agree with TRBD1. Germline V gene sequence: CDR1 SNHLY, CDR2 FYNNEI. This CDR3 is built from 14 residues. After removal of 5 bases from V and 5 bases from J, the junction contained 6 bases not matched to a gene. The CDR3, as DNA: TGTGCCAGCAGTCCCCGGACAGGGGAAACTGAAGCTTTCTTT. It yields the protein CASSPRTGETEAFF.

The CDR3 DNA is TGCGCCAGCAGCTTGGGACTAGCGGCGGAAGATACGCAGTATTTT. Encoded protein: CASSLGLAAEDTQYF. J is TRBJ2-3 and V is TRBV5-1, with TRBD2 matching over 9 bases. Germline trimming cut 0 bases from V and 5 bases from J; bases unmatched to any gene: 4. The CDR3 totals 15 residues. The germline gives CDR1 SGHRS, CDR2 YFSETQ.